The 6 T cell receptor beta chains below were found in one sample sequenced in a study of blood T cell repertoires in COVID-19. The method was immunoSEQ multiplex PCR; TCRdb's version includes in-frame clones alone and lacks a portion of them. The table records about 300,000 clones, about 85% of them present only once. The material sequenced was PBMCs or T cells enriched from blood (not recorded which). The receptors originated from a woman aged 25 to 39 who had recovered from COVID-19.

CDR3 in DNA: TGTGCCAGCAGCGTCGAGGGGAGGGAGACCCAGTACTTC. It translates to CASSVEGRETQYF. The chain uses TRBV9 and TRBJ2-5; D may be TRBD2 (6 bases). The CDR3 extends over 13 amino acids. Germline assignment: CDR1 SGDLS and CDR2 YYNGEE. The V end was cut by 2 bases, the J end by 5 bases, with 10 bases between.

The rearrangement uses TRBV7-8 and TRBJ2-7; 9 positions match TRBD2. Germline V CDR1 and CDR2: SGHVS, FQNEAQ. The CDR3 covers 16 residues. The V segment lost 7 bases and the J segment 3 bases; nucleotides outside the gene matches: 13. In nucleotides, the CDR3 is TGTGCCAGCACCAGGGCGGGGGGGCCTTCGGGCTACGAGCAGTACTTC. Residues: CASTRAGGPSGYEQYF. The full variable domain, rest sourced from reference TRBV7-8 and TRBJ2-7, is GAGVSQSPRYKVAKRGQDVALRCDPISGHVSLFWYQQALGQGPEFLTYFQNEAQLDKSGLPSDRFFAERPEGSVSTLKIQRTQQEDSAVYLCASTRAGGPSGYEQYFGPGTRLTVT.

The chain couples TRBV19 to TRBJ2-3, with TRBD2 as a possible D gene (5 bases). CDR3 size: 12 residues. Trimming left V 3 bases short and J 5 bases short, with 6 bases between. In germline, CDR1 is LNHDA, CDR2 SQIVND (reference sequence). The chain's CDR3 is CASSIGIDTQYF. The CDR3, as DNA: TGTGCCAGTAGTATCGGGATAGATACGCAGTATTTT.

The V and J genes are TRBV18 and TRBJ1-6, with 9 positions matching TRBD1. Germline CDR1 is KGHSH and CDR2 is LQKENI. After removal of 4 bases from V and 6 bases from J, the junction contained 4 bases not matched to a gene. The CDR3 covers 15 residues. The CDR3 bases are TGTGCCAGCTCACAGGACAGGGGAGTTAATTCACCCCTCCACTTT. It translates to CASSQDRGVNSPLHF.

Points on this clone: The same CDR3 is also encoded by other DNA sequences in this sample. The chain's CDR3 is CASSPPGGYTEAFF. CDR3 DNA sequence: TGTGCCAGCTCACCACCAGGGGGCTACACTGAAGCTTTCTTT. The chain carries TRBV18 and TRBJ1-1, with 7 bases lining up with TRBD1. J was trimmed by 3 bases and V by 0 bases; bases with no gene match: 1. Germline V gene data show CDR1 as KGHSH and CDR2 as LQKENI. CDR3 size: 14 residues.

The CDR3 DNA follows: TGTGCCAGCAGCCCACAGGGGGCCCCCAACACTGAAGCTTTCTTT. It specifies CASSPQGAPNTEAFF. V and J are TRBV11-2 and TRBJ1-1; TRBD1 matches at 9 bases. Germline CDR1 and CDR2: SGHAT and FQNNGV. This CDR3 region has 15 residues. V lost 5 bases to trimming and J lost 2 bases; unmatched junction nucleotides: 6.